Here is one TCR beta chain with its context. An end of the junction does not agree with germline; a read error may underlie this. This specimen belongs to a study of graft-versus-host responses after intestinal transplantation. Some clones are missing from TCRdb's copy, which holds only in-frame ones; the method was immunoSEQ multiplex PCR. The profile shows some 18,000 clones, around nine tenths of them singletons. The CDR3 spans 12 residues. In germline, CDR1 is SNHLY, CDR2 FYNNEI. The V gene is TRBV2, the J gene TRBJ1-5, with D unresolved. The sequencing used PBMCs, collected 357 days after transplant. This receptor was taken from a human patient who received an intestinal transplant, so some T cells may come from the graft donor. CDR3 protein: CAGSEDGEPQHF. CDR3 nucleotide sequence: TGTGCCGGCAGTGAAGACGGGGAGCCCCAGCATTTT. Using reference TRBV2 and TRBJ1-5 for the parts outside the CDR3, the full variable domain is EPEVTQTPSHQVTQMGQEVILRCVPISNHLYFYWYRQILGQKVEFLVSFYNNEISEKSEIFDDQFSVERPDGSNFTLKIRSTKLEDSAMYFCAGSEDGEPQHFGDGTRLSIL.